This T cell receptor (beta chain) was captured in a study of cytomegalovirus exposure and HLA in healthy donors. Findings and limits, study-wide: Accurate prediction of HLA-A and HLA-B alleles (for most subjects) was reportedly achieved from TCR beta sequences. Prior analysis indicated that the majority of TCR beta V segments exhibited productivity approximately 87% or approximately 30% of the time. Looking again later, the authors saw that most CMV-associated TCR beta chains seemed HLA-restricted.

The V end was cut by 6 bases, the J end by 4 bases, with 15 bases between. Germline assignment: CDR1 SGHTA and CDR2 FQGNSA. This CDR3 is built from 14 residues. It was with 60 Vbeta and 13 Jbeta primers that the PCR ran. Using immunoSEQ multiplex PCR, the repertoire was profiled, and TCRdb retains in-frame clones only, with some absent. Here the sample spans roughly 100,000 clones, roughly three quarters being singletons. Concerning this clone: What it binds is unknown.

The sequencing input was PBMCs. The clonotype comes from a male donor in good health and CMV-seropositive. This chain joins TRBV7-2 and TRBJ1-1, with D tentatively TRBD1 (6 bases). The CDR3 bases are TGTGCCAGCAGTTACCCTACAGGGAGCACTGAAGCTTTCTTT. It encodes CASSYPTGSTEAFF.